Following are 12 T cell receptor beta chains from one sample sequenced in a study of T cell clonotyping in hematopoietic cell transplantation. TCRdb's copy holds only in-frame clones and misses some; the assay was immunoSEQ multiplex PCR. The sample carries 26,000 or so clones, under 97% recorded once. Sequencing input: peripheral blood mononuclear cells. The receptor set was obtained from a man aged 45 to 65 in good health. Some clones in this sample may be carry-over from other donors' samples.

The genes are TRBV7-9 and TRBJ1-1, with D maybe TRBD1 (5 bases). Trimming took 8 bases from V and 3 from J, leaving 16 bases between them. Germline V gene lookup returns CDR1 SEHNR and CDR2 FQNEAQ (reference sequence). The CDR3 extends over 14 amino acids. Here the CDR3 DNA reads TGTGCCAGCGGGACTCAGGGATTTGACACTGAAGCTTTCTTT. Protein: CASGTQGFDTEAFF.

This clone was detected only once. J is TRBJ1-1 and V is TRBV2; 12 bases align to TRBD1. Germline CDR1 and CDR2: SNHLY and FYNNEI. The CDR3 totals 14 residues. J gave up 7 bases and V 7 bases, and 7 bases lay outside the gene matches. The CDR3 protein is CASKRDRGQVEAFF. CDR3 bases: TGTGCCAGCAAGAGGGACAGGGGGCAGGTTGAAGCTTTCTTT.

This sequence joins TRBV19 and TRBJ2-7, with D uncertain. The CDR3 runs 15 residues. The V and J ends lost 1 base and 2 bases respectively, with 12 bases between them. Germline loops: CDR1 LNHDA, CDR2 SQIVND (reference sequence). The CDR3 is CASSIAGSNAYEQYF. CDR3 in DNA: TGTGCCAGTAGTATAGCTGGGTCTAACGCCTACGAGCAGTACTTC.

This chain links TRBV28 with TRBJ1-5, with D tentatively TRBD1 (5 bases). The CDR3 runs 18 residues. Trimming stripped 7 bases from V and 1 base from J, with 23 bases between. Germline V gene lookup returns CDR1 MDHEN and CDR2 SYDVKM. Here the CDR3 DNA reads TGTGCCAGCACTTCTCAGGCAGGGTGGCAAGGAAGCAATCAGCCCCAGCATTTT. Its translation: CASTSQAGWQGSNQPQHF.

V usage is TRBV6-5 and J usage is TRBJ1-5; D might be TRBD1 (6 bases). The germline gives CDR1 MNHEY, CDR2 SVGAGI. CDR3 length equals 14 residues. Trimming removed 8 bases at V and 2 bases at J, with 13 bases between. CDR3 residues: CASRTGLGNQPQHF. The CDR3 DNA is TGTGCCAGCCGTACAGGGCTCGGCAATCAGCCCCAGCATTTT.

This chain joins TRBV5-4 and TRBJ1-3; tentatively, D is TRBD1 (6 bases). V was trimmed by 5 bases and J by 2 bases, leaving 17 bases between them. The CDR3 sequence is 16 residues long. Germline CDR1 is SGHNT and CDR2 is YYREEE (reference sequence). The CDR3 loop reads CASREGGQGTGNTIYF. The CDR3 region has the DNA TGTGCCAGCAGAGAGGGGGGGCAGGGGACTGGAAACACCATATATTTT.

The chain carries TRBV5-8 and TRBJ1-2; TRBD1 matches at 8 bases. The ends lost 4 bases at V and 6 bases at J; junction bases unmatched: 5. The CDR3 has 13 residues. Germline loops: CDR1 SGHTS, CDR2 YDEGEE. The CDR3, as DNA: TGTGCCAGCAGCCGGGACAGGTTCGATGGCTACACCTTC. The encoded protein is CASSRDRFDGYTF.

The rearrangement joins TRBV19 to TRBJ1-5, with a tentative D call TRBD1 (5 bases). The V gene lost 4 bases and the J gene lost 4 bases, with 11 bases spanning the gap. The length of the CDR3 is 14 residues. Germline V gene lookup returns CDR1 LNHDA and CDR2 SQIVND (reference sequence). As DNA, the CDR3 is TGTGCCAGTAGTAACCGGGCAGGGAATCAGCCCCAGCATTTT. Translated, it gives CASSNRAGNQPQHF.

V usage is TRBV9 and J usage is TRBJ2-7; TRBD2 aligns across 9 bases. CDR1 and CDR2 from the germline V gene are SGDLS and YYNGEE. The length of the CDR3 is 14 residues. Trimming at V came to 4 bases and at J to 6 bases, leaving 8 bases not matched to a gene. The CDR3 DNA follows: TGTGCCAGCAGCTCTATTAGCGGGGGTTCCGAGCAGTACTTC. This codes for CASSSISGGSEQYF.

This chain joins TRBV29-1 and TRBJ1-1, with D perhaps matching TRBD1 (5 bases). Between the trimmed V and J ends, which lost 3 bases and 5 bases, there was a span of 10 bases. Germline V lookup: CDR1 SQVTM, CDR2 ANQGSEA. There are 12 residues in the CDR3. The CDR3 DNA follows: TGCAGCGTTGATGTTGGGGGGACTGAAGCTTTCTTT. It codes for CSVDVGGTEAFF.

The chain's CDR3 is CASSQGAFSNQPQHF. The CDR3 nucleotides are TGCGCCAGCAGCCAGGGAGCCTTCAGCAATCAGCCCCAGCATTTT. The chain combines TRBV4-3 with TRBJ1-5; D uncertain. CDR1 and CDR2 from the germline V gene are LGHNA and YSLEER. The CDR3 contains 15 residues. Trimming pared 3 bases from V and 1 base from J, leaving 10 bases between.

CDR3 in DNA: TGTGCCTGGACTCGATCCCGTAACACTGAAGCTTTCTTT. The encoded protein is CAWTRSRNTEAFF. J is TRBJ1-1 and V is TRBV30, with unresolved D. V dropped 4 bases and J dropped 2 bases, with 11 bases sitting between them. CDR1 is GTSNPN and CDR2 is SVGIG in the germline V gene (reference sequence). CDR3 size: 13 residues.